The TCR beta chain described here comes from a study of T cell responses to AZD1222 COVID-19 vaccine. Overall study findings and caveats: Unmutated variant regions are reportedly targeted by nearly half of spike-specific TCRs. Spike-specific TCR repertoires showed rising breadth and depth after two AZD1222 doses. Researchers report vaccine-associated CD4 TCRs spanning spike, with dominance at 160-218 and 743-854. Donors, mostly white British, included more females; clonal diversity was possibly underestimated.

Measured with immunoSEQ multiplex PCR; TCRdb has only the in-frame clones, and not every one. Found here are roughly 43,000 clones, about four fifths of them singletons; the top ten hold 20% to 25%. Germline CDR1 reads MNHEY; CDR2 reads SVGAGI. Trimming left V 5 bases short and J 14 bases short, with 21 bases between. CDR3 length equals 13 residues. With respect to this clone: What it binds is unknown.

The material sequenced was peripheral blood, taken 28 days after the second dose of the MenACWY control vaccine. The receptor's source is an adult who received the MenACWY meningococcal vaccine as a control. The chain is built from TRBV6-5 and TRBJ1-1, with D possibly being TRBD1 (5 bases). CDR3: CASSPPGAGLGFF. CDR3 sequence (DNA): TGTGCCAGCAGTCCTCCTGGGGCAGGTCTTGGATTCTTT.